These 8 T cell receptor beta chains came from one sample sequenced in a study of control samples from healthy donors and cancer patients. Profiling relied on immunoSEQ multiplex PCR, and the TCRdb table lists in-frame clones only, not all of them. The sample lists 74,000 or so clones; around nine tenths were seen once. The sequenced sample was blood. Receptors originate from a man aged 50-60 years in good health.

The gene calls are TRBV27 and TRBJ1-2, with 9 positions matching TRBD1. Trimming took 7 bases from V and 4 from J; bases not matched to a gene: 4. CDR3 length equals 13 residues. Per germline, CDR1 MNHEY and CDR2 SMNVEV (reference sequence). CDR3 sequence (DNA): TGTGCCAGCACCACAGGGGGCAGCTATGGCTACACCTTC. This translates into CASTTGGSYGYTF.

This clone has a single count. The rearrangement uses TRBV19 and TRBJ1-6; D remains unclear. Deletions cut 5 bases from V and 7 bases from J, with 9 bases between. The germline CDR1 and CDR2 sequences are LNHDA and SQIVND (reference sequence). This CDR3 region has 13 residues. This CDR3 is CASSPWENSPLHF. CDR3 in DNA: TGTGCCAGTAGTCCCTGGGAGAATTCACCCCTCCACTTT.

This rearrangement joins TRBV6-1 to TRBJ2-7; D is ambiguous. Germline CDR1 is MNHNS and CDR2 is SASEGT. V lost 2 bases, J lost 4 bases, and 6 bases lay in between. CDR3 length equals 12 residues. CDR3 sequence: CASSERLYEQYF. The CDR3 DNA reads as TGTGCCAGCAGTGAAAGACTTTACGAGCAGTACTTC.

This clone has only one observation. This chain links TRBV6-5 with TRBJ2-7, with a tentative D call TRBD2 (6 bases). V lost 8 bases and J lost 7, with 18 bases in between. The CDR3 is 13 residues long. In germline, CDR1 is MNHEY, CDR2 SVGAGI. The CDR3 region has the DNA TGTGCCAGCGTCCGGACACCTGGGGGGGAGCAGTACTTC. Protein sequence: CASVRTPGGEQYF.

The V gene is TRBV7-2, the J gene TRBJ1-2; D is unresolved. V lost 1 base and J 3 bases, leaving 15 bases between the germline ends. Per germline, CDR1 SGHTA and CDR2 FQGNSA. CDR3 length: 16 amino acids. CDR3 loop: CASSLGTWIMDYGYTF. The CDR3 coding sequence is TGTGCCAGCAGCTTAGGTACGTGGATAATGGACTATGGCTACACCTTC.

The gene calls are TRBV27 and TRBJ2-5; 8 positions match TRBD2. The CDR3 is 15 amino acids. Germline V gene lookup returns CDR1 MNHEY and CDR2 SMNVEV (reference sequence). V was pared by 4 bases and J by 5 bases, with 9 bases of the junction left unmatched. CDR3 nucleotides: TGTGCCAGCAGTTCCTTCGGGGGGGCCAGGGAGACCCAGTACTTC. It translates to CASSSFGGARETQYF.

This clone was counted a single time. This chain connects TRBV14 to TRBJ2-5; D not resolved. The V and J ends lost 0 bases and 2 bases respectively, with 13 bases between them. The CDR3 is 16 residues long. Germline V gene lookup returns CDR1 SGHDN and CDR2 FVKESK. The CDR3 sequence: CASSQDRPEWQETQYF. DNA of the CDR3: TGTGCCAGCAGCCAAGATCGACCGGAATGGCAAGAGACCCAGTACTTC.

The chain couples TRBV5-1 to TRBJ1-2; a possible D gene is TRBD1 (5 bases). Deletions cut 0 bases from V and 7 bases from J, with 13 bases between. The CDR3 totals 14 residues. Looked up from germline, CDR1 is SGHRS and CDR2 is YFSETQ. The CDR3 sequence: CASSLEAGFGGYTF. CDR3 sequence (DNA): TGCGCCAGCAGCTTGGAGGCAGGGTTCGGTGGCTACACCTTC.